This is a list of T cell receptor beta chains from one sample in a study of CD8 T cells in Susac syndrome. TCRdb re-analysed the immunoSEQ multiplex PCR reads in MiXCR, keeping a single row per CDR3 protein. The repertoire holds more than 85,000 distinct CDR3 sequences, around 94% seen once, with less than 0.4% in the top ten. Material for sequencing was CD4+ T cells from PBMCs. The receptor set was obtained from a human donor with Susac syndrome. CDR3s include the opening cysteine and the closing phenylalanine or tryptophan. Each record gives: J gene, clone size, D gene, V gene, CDR3 protein, CDR3 DNA. A D gene is named only where the DNA matches it firmly. Size tells how often a clone was seen (once, few, many) or the class of an expanded clone, and some rows leave it out.

>TRBJ1-5|-|-|TRBV7-2
CASSSQVGQPQHF
TGTGCCAGCAGCTCTCAGGTGGGACAGCCCCAGCATTTT
>TRBJ1-2|-|TRBD1|TRBV30
CALEGANYGYTF
TGTGCTCTCGAGGGGGCGAACTATGGCTACACCTTC
>TRBJ2-7|-|-|TRBV4-1
CASSQDQITVAYEQYF
TGCGCCAGCAGCCAAGATCAAATAACAGTTGCCTACGAGCAGTACTTC
>TRBJ1-1|-|TRBD1|TRBV29-1
CSVAGTALANTEAFF
TGCAGCGTCGCCGGGACAGCGCTTGCCAACACTGAAGCTTTCTTT
>TRBJ1-5|-|TRBD1|TRBV2
CASRTGTGKHQPQHF
TGTGCCAGCAGGACCGGGACAGGGAAGCATCAGCCCCAGCATTTT
>TRBJ2-5|-|-|TRBV30
CAWSPAHGRQETQYF
TGTGCCTGGAGTCCAGCGCACGGCCGGCAAGAGACCCAGTACTTC
>TRBJ2-5|-|-|TRBV25-1
CASSDPGPRTQYF
TGTGCCAGCAGTGACCCGGGACCGCGGACCCAGTACTTC
>TRBJ2-7|-|TRBD2|TRBV15
CATSRDRGGSYEQYF
TGTGCCACCAGCAGAGATCGGGGGGGTTCCTACGAGCAGTACTTC
>TRBJ2-7|-|TRBD1|TRBV12-3/TRBV12-4
CASSPLPGQAAYEQYF
TGTGCCAGCAGTCCTCTTCCGGGACAGGCAGCCTACGAGCAGTACTTC
>TRBJ1-2|-|-|TRBV7-2
CASSPRVDSNYGYTF
TGTGCCAGCAGCCCTCGGGTGGACAGTAACTATGGCTACACCTTC
>TRBJ1-4|once|-|TRBV5-8
CASSLGTQRGEKLFF
TGTGCCAGCAGCTTGGGTACACAGCGGGGTGAAAAACTGTTTTTT
>TRBJ2-1|-|TRBD2|TRBV7-9
CASSSTGTSSLDEQFF
TGTGCCAGCAGCTCAACCGGGACTAGCTCGCTCGATGAGCAGTTCTTC
>TRBJ2-1|once|-|TRBV23-1
CASSQSSRWDEQFF
TGCGCCAGCAGTCAATCATCCCGATGGGATGAGCAGTTCTTC
>TRBJ2-1|-|-|TRBV7-2
CASSLDFPRNEQFF
TGTGCCAGCAGCTTGGACTTCCCTAGGAATGAGCAGTTCTTC
>TRBJ2-1|-|-|TRBV12-3/TRBV12-4
CASSFEGRRGNEQFF
TGTGCCAGCAGTTTTGAGGGGAGACGAGGCAATGAGCAGTTCTTC
>TRBJ1-6|-|TRBD1|TRBV6-5
CASSSDRDGSPLHF
TGTGCCAGCAGCTCAGACAGGGACGGGTCACCCCTCCACTTT
>TRBJ2-2|-|TRBD1|TRBV7-7
CASSPNLDRANTGELFF
TGTGCCAGCAGTCCAAACTTGGACAGGGCGAACACCGGGGAGCTGTTTTTT
>TRBJ1-2|once|TRBD1|TRBV28
CASSFGQGQRYGYTF
TGTGCCAGCAGTTTTGGACAGGGGCAGAGGTATGGCTACACCTTC
>TRBJ2-1|-|-|TRBV2
CAYKQGNEQFF
TGTGCCTATAAGCAGGGCAATGAGCAGTTCTTC
>TRBJ1-1|-|TRBD1|TRBV29-1
CSVVGDRVTEAFF
TGCAGCGTTGTGGGGGACAGGGTTACTGAAGCTTTCTTT
>TRBJ2-1|-|-|TRBV30
CAWGAEWGSHNEQFF
TGTGCCTGGGGGGCTGAGTGGGGGAGTCACAATGAGCAGTTCTTC
>TRBJ1-5|once|-|TRBV27
CASSFYGGGNQPQHF
TGTGCCAGCAGCTTCTACGGGGGCGGCAATCAGCCCCAGCATTTT
>TRBJ1-3|-|-|TRBV20-1
CSASSSGNTIYF
TGCAGTGCTAGCTCCTCTGGAAACACCATATATTTT
>TRBJ2-1|-|-|TRBV9
CASNWDGYNEQFF
TGTGCCAGCAACTGGGACGGCTACAATGAGCAGTTCTTC
>TRBJ1-5|few|TRBD1|TRBV6-6
CASSSGQGNQPQHF
TGTGCCAGCAGTTCAGGACAGGGAAATCAGCCCCAGCATTTT
>TRBJ1-4|-|-|TRBV12-3/TRBV12-4
CASREGRATNEKLFF
TGTGCCAGCAGAGAGGGACGGGCAACTAATGAAAAACTGTTTTTT
>TRBJ2-6|-|-|TRBV30
CAWREPGGSGANVLTF
TGTGCCTGGAGGGAGCCTGGGGGCTCTGGGGCCAACGTCCTGACTTTC
>TRBJ1-1|-|TRBD1|TRBV3-1
CATTQGRRSTEAFF
TGTGCCACCACACAGGGGCGGAGGAGCACTGAAGCTTTCTTT
>TRBJ2-7|-|TRBD1|TRBV6-5
CASSSTGGIHEQYF
TGTGCCAGCAGTTCAACAGGGGGCATTCACGAGCAGTACTTC
>TRBJ2-7|-|TRBD2|TRBV20-1
CSARTRTSGSSGEQYF
TGCAGTGCTAGAACGCGGACTAGCGGGAGCTCGGGGGAGCAGTACTTC
>TRBJ2-7|-|-|TRBV7-8
CASSLALESSYEQYF
TGTGCCAGCAGCTTAGCCCTCGAAAGCTCCTACGAGCAGTACTTC
>TRBJ2-7|-|TRBD2|TRBV20-1
CSARLAGPSYEQYF
TGCAGTGCTAGACTAGCGGGGCCCTCCTACGAGCAGTACTTC
>TRBJ2-3|-|-|TRBV19
CASSIKSADTQYF
TGTGCCAGTAGTATAAAGTCGGCAGATACGCAGTATTTT
>TRBJ2-1|-|-|TRBV12-3/TRBV12-4
CASRRGPEGQFF
TGTGCCAGCAGGAGGGGCCCGGAAGGGCAGTTCTTC
>TRBJ2-3|-|-|TRBV12-3/TRBV12-4
CASSPHGPDTQYF
TGTGCCAGCAGTCCCCACGGGCCAGATACGCAGTATTTT
>TRBJ2-7|-|-|TRBV3-1
CASRNRVGEQYF
TGTGCCAGCAGGAACAGGGTTGGCGAGCAGTACTTC
>TRBJ2-3|-|-|TRBV3-1
CASSQDPGGPSTDTQYF
TGTGCCAGCAGCCAGGATCCCGGGGGACCTAGCACAGATACGCAGTATTTT
>TRBJ2-2|-|-|TRBV28
CASSSFRELFF
TGTGCCAGCAGTTCCTTCCGGGAGCTGTTTTTT
>TRBJ2-5|-|-|TRBV12-3/TRBV12-4
CASRLRGEWGTQYF
TGTGCCAGCAGGCTAAGGGGGGAGTGGGGGACCCAGTACTTC
>TRBJ1-1|-|TRBD1|TRBV20-1
CSAETGGRTEAFF
TGCAGTGCTGAGACAGGGGGTCGAACTGAAGCTTTCTTT
>TRBJ2-6|-|-|TRBV12-3/TRBV12-4
CARSSGANVLTF
TGTGCCCGCAGCTCTGGGGCCAACGTCCTGACTTTC
>TRBJ2-1|once|-|TRBV20-1
CSATGYGANEQFF
TGCAGTGCTACAGGGTACGGGGCCAATGAGCAGTTCTTC
>TRBJ1-5|-|-|TRBV24-1
CATSLDGLNQPQHF
TGTGCCACCAGTCTTGACGGACTCAATCAGCCCCAGCATTTT
>TRBJ2-7|-|-|TRBV25-1
CASSVPGPGDEQYF
TGTGCCAGCAGTGTTCCGGGACCAGGGGACGAGCAGTACTTC
>TRBJ2-3|once|-|TRBV15
CATSSRTPSDTQYF
TGTGCCACCAGCAGCCGGACCCCCTCCGATACGCAGTATTTT
>TRBJ1-6|-|TRBD1|TRBV7-9
CASRPGGMESPLHF
TGTGCCAGCAGACCAGGGGGCATGGAGTCACCCCTCCACTTT
>TRBJ2-4|-|-|TRBV20-1
CSASRDGQYIQYF
TGCAGTGCTAGTCGCGACGGCCAGTACATTCAGTACTTC
>TRBJ2-7|-|-|TRBV5-1
CASSLIGSSYEQYF
TGCGCCAGCAGCTTGATAGGTAGCTCCTACGAGCAGTACTTC
>TRBJ2-3|-|-|TRBV30
CAWNRDISSTDTQYF
TGTGCCTGGAACCGGGACATCTCTAGCACAGATACGCAGTATTTT
>TRBJ2-3|-|-|TRBV9
CASSAREDTQYF
TGTGCCAGCAGCGCCCGAGAAGATACGCAGTATTTT
>TRBJ1-6|-|-|TRBV9
CASSSLGVPYNSPLHF
TGTGCCAGCAGCTCTCTCGGGGTCCCCTATAATTCACCCCTCCACTTT
>TRBJ1-2|-|-|TRBV7-2
CASSLINYGYTF
TGTGCCAGCAGCTTAATTAACTATGGCTACACCTTC
>TRBJ2-7|-|TRBD1|TRBV7-2
CASRGQGRDEQYF
TGTGCCAGCAGGGGACAGGGGCGCGACGAGCAGTACTTC
>TRBJ1-5|once|-|TRBV11-1
CASSLENDQPQHF
TGTGCCAGCAGCTTAGAAAACGATCAGCCCCAGCATTTT